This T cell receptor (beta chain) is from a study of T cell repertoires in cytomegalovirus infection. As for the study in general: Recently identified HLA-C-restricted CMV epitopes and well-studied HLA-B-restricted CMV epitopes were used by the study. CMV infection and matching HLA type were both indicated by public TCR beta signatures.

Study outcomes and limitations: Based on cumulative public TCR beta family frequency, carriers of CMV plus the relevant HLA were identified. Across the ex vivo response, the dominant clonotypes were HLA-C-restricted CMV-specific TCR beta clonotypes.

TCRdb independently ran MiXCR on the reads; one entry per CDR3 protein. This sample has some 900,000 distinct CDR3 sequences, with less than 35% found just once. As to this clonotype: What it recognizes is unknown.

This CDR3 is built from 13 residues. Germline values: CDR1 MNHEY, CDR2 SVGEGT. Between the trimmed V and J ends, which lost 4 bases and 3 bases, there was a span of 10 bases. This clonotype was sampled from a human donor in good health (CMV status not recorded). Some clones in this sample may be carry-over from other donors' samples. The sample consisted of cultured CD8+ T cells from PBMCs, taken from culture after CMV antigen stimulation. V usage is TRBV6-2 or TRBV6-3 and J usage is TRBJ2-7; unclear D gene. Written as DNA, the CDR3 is TGTGCCAGCAGTTCTTCCTGGGGCTACGAGCAGTACGTC. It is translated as CASSSSWGYEQYV.